The 6 T cell receptor beta chains below were found in one sample sequenced in a study of spatial heterogeneity in lung cancer. Time point noted: sample taken at primary tumor resection. TCRdb passed the 5' RACE reads through MiXCR, listing each CDR3 protein once. There are around 87,000 distinct CDR3 sequences in the sample; 12% occur only once, and about 41% lies in the top ten. The sequencing here drew on PBMCs, taken at surgery. These receptor sequences come from a male donor with early-stage non-small cell lung cancer.

This clonotype occurred a few times. This chain joins TRBV29-1 and TRBJ2-3, with D unresolved. CDR1 is SQVTM, CDR2 ANQGSEA, per germline. Trimming took 2 bases from V and 4 from J, leaving 10 bases between them. This CDR3 region has 13 residues. The CDR3 protein is CSVERSWADTQYF. CDR3 nucleotide sequence: TGCAGCGTTGAAAGGTCTTGGGCAGATACGCAGTATTTT.

There are a few counts of this clonotype. Germline is not matched at one junction end, which may reflect a read error. This chain connects TRBV7-6 to TRBJ2-7; 9 bases align to TRBD2. CDR3 length equals 16 residues. Germline V gene lookup returns CDR1 SGHVS and CDR2 FNYEAQ. Here the CDR3 reads CANSSYPSGTLYEQYF. The CDR3 nucleotides read TGTGCCAACAGCTCTTACCCTAGCGGGACTTTATACGAGCAGTACTTC.

This clonotype was seen ten or more times. This rearrangement joins TRBV28 to TRBJ2-4; D is ambiguous. The germline V gene encodes CDR1 MDHEN and CDR2 SYDVKM. Trimming removed 3 bases from V and 0 bases from J, with 15 bases in between. This CDR3 spans 17 amino acids. This chain's CDR3 is CASSFRGHRSAKNIQYF. Here the CDR3 DNA reads TGTGCCAGCAGTTTTCGAGGCCACAGATCAGCCAAAAACATTCAGTACTTC.

This clonotype has only a few counts. The CDR3 protein is CASSERGGGNTDTQYF. The CDR3 bases are TGTGCCAGCAGCGAGAGGGGCGGAGGGAACACAGATACGCAGTATTTT. The chain uses TRBV9 and TRBJ2-3; D is possibly TRBD2 (6 bases). The CDR3 is 16 residues long. Trimming stripped 3 bases from V and 2 bases from J, with 16 bases between. Germline loops: CDR1 SGDLS, CDR2 YYNGEE.

This clonotype was recorded a few times. This sequence joins TRBV7-3 and TRBJ2-5; 7 bases map to TRBD1. The CDR3 sequence is 16 residues long. The trim removed 1 base at V and 2 bases at J, leaving 7 bases unmatched. Germline V gene lookup returns CDR1 SGHTA and CDR2 FQGTGA. The CDR3 loop reads CASSLRDSGAQETQYF. In nucleotides, the CDR3 is TGTGCCAGCAGCTTAAGGGACAGTGGGGCTCAAGAGACCCAGTACTTC.

Many counts were recorded for this clonotype. J is TRBJ2-3 and V is TRBV7-3; TRBD1 matches 11 bases. The junction had 5 bases not matched to a gene; V was cut back by 5 bases and J by 4 bases. The CDR3 spans 15 residues. Per the germline V gene, CDR1 is SGHTA and CDR2 is FQGTGA. CDR3 DNA sequence: TGTGCCAGCAGCCCCCGGACAGGGGGCTCAGATACGCAGTATTTT. Its translation is CASSPRTGGSDTQYF.